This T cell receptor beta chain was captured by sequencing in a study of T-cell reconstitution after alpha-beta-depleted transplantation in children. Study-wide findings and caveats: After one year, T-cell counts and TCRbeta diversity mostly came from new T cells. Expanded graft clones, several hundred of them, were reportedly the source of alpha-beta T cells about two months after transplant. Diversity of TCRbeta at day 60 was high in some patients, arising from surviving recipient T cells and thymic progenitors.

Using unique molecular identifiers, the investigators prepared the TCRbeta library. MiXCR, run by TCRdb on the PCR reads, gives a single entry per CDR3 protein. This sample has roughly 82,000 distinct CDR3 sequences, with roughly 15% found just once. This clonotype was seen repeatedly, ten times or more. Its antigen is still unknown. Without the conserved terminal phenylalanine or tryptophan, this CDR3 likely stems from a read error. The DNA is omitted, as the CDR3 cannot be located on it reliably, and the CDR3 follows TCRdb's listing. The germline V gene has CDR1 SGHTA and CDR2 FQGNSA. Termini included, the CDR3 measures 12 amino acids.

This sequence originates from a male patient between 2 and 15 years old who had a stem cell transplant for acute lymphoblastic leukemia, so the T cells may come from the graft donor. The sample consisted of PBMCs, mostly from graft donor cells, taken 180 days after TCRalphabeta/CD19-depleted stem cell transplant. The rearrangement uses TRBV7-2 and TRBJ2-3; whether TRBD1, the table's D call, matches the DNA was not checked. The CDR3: CASSPNSALGAV.